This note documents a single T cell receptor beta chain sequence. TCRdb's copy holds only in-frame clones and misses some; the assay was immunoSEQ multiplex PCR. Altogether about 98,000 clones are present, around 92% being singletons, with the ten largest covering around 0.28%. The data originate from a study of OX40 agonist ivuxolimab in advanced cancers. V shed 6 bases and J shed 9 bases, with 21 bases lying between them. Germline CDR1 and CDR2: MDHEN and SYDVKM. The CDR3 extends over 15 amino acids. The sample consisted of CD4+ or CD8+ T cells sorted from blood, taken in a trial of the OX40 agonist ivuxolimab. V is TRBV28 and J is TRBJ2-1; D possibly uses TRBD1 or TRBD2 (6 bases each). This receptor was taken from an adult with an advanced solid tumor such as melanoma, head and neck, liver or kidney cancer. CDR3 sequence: CASSRLKGGIGEQFF. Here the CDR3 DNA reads TGTGCCAGCAGCCGACTTAAGGGGGGCATAGGTGAGCAGTTCTTC.